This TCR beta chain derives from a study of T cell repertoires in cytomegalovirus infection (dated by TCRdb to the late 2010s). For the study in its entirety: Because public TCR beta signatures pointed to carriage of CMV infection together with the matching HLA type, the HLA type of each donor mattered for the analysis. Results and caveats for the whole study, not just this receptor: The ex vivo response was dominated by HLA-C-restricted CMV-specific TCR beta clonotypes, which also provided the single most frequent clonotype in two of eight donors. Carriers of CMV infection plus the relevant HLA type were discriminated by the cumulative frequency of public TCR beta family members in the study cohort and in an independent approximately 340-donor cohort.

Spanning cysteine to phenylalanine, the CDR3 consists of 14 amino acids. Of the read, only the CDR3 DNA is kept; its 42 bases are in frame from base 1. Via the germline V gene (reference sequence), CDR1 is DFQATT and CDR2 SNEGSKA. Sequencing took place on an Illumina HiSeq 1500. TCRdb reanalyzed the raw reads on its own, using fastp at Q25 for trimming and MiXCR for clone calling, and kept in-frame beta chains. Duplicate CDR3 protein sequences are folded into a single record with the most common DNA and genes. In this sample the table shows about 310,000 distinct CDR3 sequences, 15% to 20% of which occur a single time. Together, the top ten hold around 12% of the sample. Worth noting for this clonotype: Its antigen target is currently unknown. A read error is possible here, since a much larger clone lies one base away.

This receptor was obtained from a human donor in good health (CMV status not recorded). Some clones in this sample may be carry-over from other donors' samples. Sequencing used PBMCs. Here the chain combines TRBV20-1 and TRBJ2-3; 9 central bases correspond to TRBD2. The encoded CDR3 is CSVSSGGGAETQYF. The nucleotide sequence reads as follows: TGCAGTGTATCATCGGGCGGGGGGGCAGAAACGCAGTATTTT.